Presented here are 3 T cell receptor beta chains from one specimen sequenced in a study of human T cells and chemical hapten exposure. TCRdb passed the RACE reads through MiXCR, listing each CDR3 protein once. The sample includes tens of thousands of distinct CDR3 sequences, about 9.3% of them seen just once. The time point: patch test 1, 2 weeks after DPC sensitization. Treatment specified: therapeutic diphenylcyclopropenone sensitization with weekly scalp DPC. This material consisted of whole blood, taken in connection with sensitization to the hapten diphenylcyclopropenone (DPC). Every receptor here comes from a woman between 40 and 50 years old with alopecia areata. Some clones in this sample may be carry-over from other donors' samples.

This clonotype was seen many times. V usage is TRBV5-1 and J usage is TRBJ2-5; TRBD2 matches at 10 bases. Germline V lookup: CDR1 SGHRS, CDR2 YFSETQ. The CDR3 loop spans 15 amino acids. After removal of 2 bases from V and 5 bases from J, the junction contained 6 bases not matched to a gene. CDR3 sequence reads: CASSLELAGTETQYF. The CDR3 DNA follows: TGCGCCAGCAGCTTAGAACTAGCGGGGACCGAGACCCAGTACTTC.

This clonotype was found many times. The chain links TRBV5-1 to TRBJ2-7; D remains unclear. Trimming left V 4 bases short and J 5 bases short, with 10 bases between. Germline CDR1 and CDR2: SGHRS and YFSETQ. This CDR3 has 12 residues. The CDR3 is CASSAFLDEQYF. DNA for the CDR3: TGCGCCAGCAGCGCGTTCCTCGACGAGCAGTACTTC. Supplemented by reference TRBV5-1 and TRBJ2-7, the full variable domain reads KAGVTQTPRYLIKTRGQQVTLSCSPISGHRSVSWYQQTPGQGLQFLFEYFSETQRNKGNFPGRFSGRQFSNSRSEMNVSTLELGDSALYLCASSAFLDEQYFGPGTRLTVT.

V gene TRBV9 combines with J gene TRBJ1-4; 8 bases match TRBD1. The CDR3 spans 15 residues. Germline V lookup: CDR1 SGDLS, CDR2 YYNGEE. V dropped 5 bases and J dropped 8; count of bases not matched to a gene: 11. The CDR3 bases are TGTGCCAGCAGTGTCTCGGACAGGGCGAACGAAAAACTGTTTTTT. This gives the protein CASSVSDRANEKLFF.